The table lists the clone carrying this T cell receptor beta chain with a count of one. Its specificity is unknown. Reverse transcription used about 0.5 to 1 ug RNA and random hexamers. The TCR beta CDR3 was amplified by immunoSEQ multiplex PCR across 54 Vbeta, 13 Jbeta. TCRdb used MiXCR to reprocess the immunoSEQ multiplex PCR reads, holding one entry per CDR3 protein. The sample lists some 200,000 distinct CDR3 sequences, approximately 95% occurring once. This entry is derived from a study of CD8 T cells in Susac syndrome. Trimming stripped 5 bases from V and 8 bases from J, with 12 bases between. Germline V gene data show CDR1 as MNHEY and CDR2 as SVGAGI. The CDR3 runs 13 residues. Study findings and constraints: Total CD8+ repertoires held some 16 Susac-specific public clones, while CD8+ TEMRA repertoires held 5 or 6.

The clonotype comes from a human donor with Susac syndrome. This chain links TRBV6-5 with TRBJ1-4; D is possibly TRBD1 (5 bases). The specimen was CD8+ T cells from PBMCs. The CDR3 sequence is CASSPPQGEKLFF. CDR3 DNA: TGTGCCAGCAGTCCCCCGCAGGGAGAAAAACTGTTTTTT.